The 31 T cell receptor beta chains below were found in one sample sequenced in a study of Graves' ophthalmopathy and Graves' hyperthyroidism. Investigators amplified TCR beta CDR3 regions from RNA transcripts. A first-round RT-PCR used HTBI primers, followed by a second-round multiplex PCR. TCRdb re-called the multiplex PCR reads with MiXCR, one entry per CDR3 protein. The repertoire holds 600,000 to 950,000 distinct CDR3 sequences, with 35% to 50% as singletons. The source material was peripheral blood. The receptors derive from an adult man with Graves' ophthalmopathy.

This clonotype was seen a few times. The V call is TRBV7-9, the J call TRBJ2-5; no definite D call. CDR1 SEHNR and CDR2 FQNEAQ come from the germline V gene (reference sequence). V lost 0 bases to trimming and J lost 1 base, with 9 bases between them. This CDR3 is 15 amino acids long. CDR3 nucleotide sequence: TGTGCCAGCAGCTTAGCGCGAGTATCCCAAGAGACCCAGTACTTC. Translation: CASSLARVSQETQYF.

There are a few counts of this clonotype. This sequence joins TRBV6-1 and TRBJ2-5; D not certain. Trimming took off 5 bases at V and 3 bases at J, with 13 bases between the two ends. Germline lookup yields CDR1 MNHNS and CDR2 SASEGT. This CDR3 has 14 residues. The CDR3 sequence is CASSNLDAEETQYF. The CDR3 coding sequence is TGTGCCAGCAGTAACTTGGACGCAGAAGAGACCCAGTACTTC.

A note on this clonotype: This clone may be a read error of a much larger clone one base away. The rearrangement links TRBV11-2 to TRBJ1-2, with D hard to call. CDR3 length: 13 residues. Germline V CDR1 and CDR2: SGHAT, FQNNGV. The CDR3 coding sequence is TGTGCCAGCAGCGTGGCCGTGGACTATGGCCACACCTTC. Protein: CASSVAVDYGHTF.

This rearrangement joins TRBV14 to TRBJ2-7, with 7 bases fitting TRBD2. Germline CDR1 SGHDN, CDR2 FVKESK. Losses at the gene ends were 4 bases for V and 2 bases for J; bases not matched to a gene: 11. The CDR3 has 16 residues. Here the CDR3 DNA reads TGTGCCAGCAGCCTGAGGACGGGCGGGAGTCCCTACGAGCAGTACTTC. It codes for CASSLRTGGSPYEQYF. Looking up the rest from reference TRBV14 and TRBJ2-7 gives the full variable domain: EAGVTQFPSHSVIEKGQTVTLRCDPISGHDNLYWYRRVMGKEIKFLLHFVKESKQDESGMPNNRFLAERTGGTYSTLKVQPAELEDSGVYFCASSLRTGGSPYEQYFGPGTRLTVT.

In regard to this clonotype: At one of its ends the junction is not consistent with the germline gene, which may arise from a read error. The V and J genes are TRBV10-3 and TRBJ1-1; TRBD1 matches 7 bases. This CDR3 has 15 amino acids. Germline V gene sequence: CDR1 ENHRY, CDR2 SYGVKD. CDR3 amino acids: CASRGIGGANPEAFF. CDR3 in DNA: TGTGCCAGCAGGGGCATAGGGGGCGCGAACCCTGAAGCTTTCTTT.

This clonotype turned up a few times. This rearrangement joins TRBV20-1 to TRBJ1-2, with 10 bases lining up with TRBD1. This CDR3 comprises 13 residues. CDR1 DFQATT and CDR2 SNEGSKA come from the germline V gene (reference sequence). V dropped 8 bases and J dropped 7; count of bases not matched to a gene: 10. The CDR3 DNA reads TGCAGTATCGGGAGACAGGGGGCTCGTGGCTACACCTTC. Translation gives CSIGRQGARGYTF.

This clonotype was counted only a few times. The chain is built from TRBV12-3 or TRBV12-4 and TRBJ1-2; maybe TRBD1 (5 bases). The CDR3 is made up of 15 amino acids. V was clipped by 7 bases and J by 2 bases, with 17 bases between them. The CDR3 sequence is CASNPTGRQNYGYTF. The CDR3, as DNA: TGTGCCAGCAACCCCACGGGGAGACAGAACTATGGCTACACCTTC.

The chain joins TRBV20-1 to TRBJ2-5; 9 nucleotides match TRBD2. This CDR3 is 15 amino acids long. Trimming cost V 0 bases and J 9 bases; bases outside gene matches: 11. The germline CDR1 and CDR2 sequences are DFQATT and SNEGSKA (reference sequence). The CDR3 region is CSARDLIAGAQPQYF. CDR3 in DNA: TGCAGTGCTAGAGATTTAATAGCGGGGGCCCAACCCCAGTACTTC.

The V gene is TRBV20-1, the J gene TRBJ1-2; D unclear. CDR3 length equals 14 residues. V lost 0 bases to trimming and J lost 4 bases, with 12 bases between them. CDR1 is DFQATT and CDR2 is SNEGSKA in the germline V gene (reference sequence). CDR3 sequence (DNA): TGCAGTGCTAGAGACCGGACGGAGATCTATGGCTACACCTTC. Translating gives CSARDRTEIYGYTF.

This CDR3 reads CASSPTSTGELFF. The CDR3 DNA sequence: TGTGCCAGCAGCCCGACGAGCACCGGGGAGCTGTTTTTT. This chain connects TRBV2 to TRBJ2-2; D not resolved. The V end lost 6 bases, the J end lost 4 bases, and 9 bases lay between the germline ends. Germline V gives CDR1 SNHLY, CDR2 FYNNEI. The CDR3 consists of 13 residues.

This clonotype was recorded many times. The chain uses TRBV14 and TRBJ1-4, with 10 bases that match TRBD1. CDR3 length equals 14 residues. The V segment lost 6 bases and the J segment 6 bases; nucleotides outside the gene matches: 4. Looked up from germline, CDR1 is SGHDN and CDR2 is FVKESK. CDR3 loop: CASRGTGDDEKLFF. CDR3 DNA: TGTGCCAGCAGGGGGACAGGGGACGATGAAAAACTGTTTTTT.

This clonotype appeared a few times. Since a much larger clone is just one base distant, this may be a read error. The chain uses TRBV2 and TRBJ1-1; the D gene is possibly TRBD1 (5 bases). The CDR3 is 13 residues long. Germline CDR1 reads SNHLY; CDR2 reads FYNNEI. The CDR3 sequence is CASREGLNTEASF. CDR3 bases: TGTGCCAGCAGGGAGGGGTTGAACACTGAAGCTTCCTTT.

Notes on this clonotype: The junction departs from germline at one end; a sequencing error may be responsible. The chain carries TRBV7-9 and TRBJ2-2; TRBD2 aligns across 11 bases. From germline, CDR1 is SEHNR and CDR2 FQNEAQ (reference sequence). This CDR3 has 15 residues. The CDR3 here is CASSLSSGGAEEQFF. CDR3 DNA sequence: TGTGCTAGCAGCTTAAGTAGCGGGGGGGCAGAGGAGCAGTTTTTT.

This clonotype turned up a few times. The chain carries TRBV2 and TRBJ1-2; no reliable D call. Germline V CDR1 and CDR2: SNHLY, FYNNEI. The CDR3 covers 14 residues. V was shortened by 5 bases and J by 2 bases, with 12 bases between the two germline ends. The CDR3 DNA follows: TGTGCCAGCAGTTACTCCCCCCTAAACTATGGCTACACCTTC. It encodes CASSYSPLNYGYTF.

In its sample, this clonotype was seen once. The conserved phenylalanine or tryptophan normally closing the CDR3 is absent here, so this likely arose from a read error. The chain combines TRBV7-9 with TRBJ2-5, with D possibly TRBD1 on 6 matching bases. The germline V gene has CDR1 SEHNR and CDR2 FQNEAQ (reference sequence). CDR3 size: 15 residues. Trimming removed 1 base from V and 2 bases from J, with 11 bases in between. In DNA form, the CDR3 reads TGTGCCAGCAGCTTAGACGGGACACGTCAAGAGACCCAGTACTGC. It translates to CASSLDGTRQETQYC.

This clonotype was seen just once. The V and J genes are TRBV25-1 and TRBJ2-2; 7 nucleotides match TRBD1. The CDR3 contains 15 residues. J was trimmed by 6 bases and V by 6 bases; bases with no gene match: 10. Germline V gene sequence: CDR1 MGHDK, CDR2 SYGVNS. This CDR3 reads CASSSTGAYPGELFF. The CDR3 nucleotides read TGTGCCAGCAGCTCAACAGGGGCGTACCCCGGGGAGCTGTTTTTT.

Only a few counts were recorded for this clonotype. The chain is built from TRBV5-6 and TRBJ2-2; D gene ambiguous. The V end was cut by 2 bases, the J end by 4 bases, with 9 bases between. Germline CDR1 reads SGHDT; CDR2 reads YYEEEE. The CDR3 loop spans 14 amino acids. CDR3 bases: TGTGCCAGCAGCTTCGACATGCGCACCGGGGAGCTGTTTTTT. As protein: CASSFDMRTGELFF.

Turning to this clonotype: The junction departs from germline at one end; a sequencing error may be responsible. The genes are TRBV10-2 and TRBJ2-7; D call uncertain. Germline V gene lookup returns CDR1 WSHSY and CDR2 SAAADI. CDR3 size: 14 residues. Here the CDR3 DNA reads TGTGCCAGCTCACCGGATCAGGCATCCTACGAGCAGTACTTC. Translated: CASSPDQASYEQYF.

Concerning this clonotype itself: The junction and the germline gene differ at one end; a read error may be behind it. The V gene is TRBV10-3, the J gene TRBJ2-3, with 14 nucleotides matching TRBD2. This CDR3 contains 16 residues. Germline assignment: CDR1 ENHRY and CDR2 SYGVKD. CDR3 protein: CASSIRTSGGTDTQYF. The CDR3 DNA is TGTGCCAGCAGTATTAGGACTAGCGGGGGGACAGATACGCAGTATTTT.

This chain joins TRBV20-1 and TRBJ2-7; D is unclear. V gave up 2 bases and J gave up 3 bases, with 14 bases separating them. The CDR3 consists of 14 residues. Per the germline V gene, CDR1 is DFQATT and CDR2 is SNEGSKA (reference sequence). DNA of the CDR3: TGCAGTGCTAGACGGACCCTAACCCTCTACGAGCAGTACTTC. It codes for CSARRTLTLYEQYF.

This clonotype was counted ten times or more. This chain uses TRBV25-1 with TRBJ1-2; D call uncertain. The V gene lost 3 bases and the J gene lost 5 bases, with 4 bases spanning the gap. The germline V gene encodes CDR1 MGHDK and CDR2 SYGVNS. The CDR3 has 11 amino acids. The CDR3 DNA follows: TGTGCCAGCAGTGACGGGTATGGCTACACCTTC. Its protein product is CASSDGYGYTF.

The V and J genes are TRBV20-1 and TRBJ1-3; maybe TRBD1 (6 bases). The CDR3 totals 14 residues. Deletions cut 6 bases from V and 3 bases from J, with 15 bases between. Germline values: CDR1 DFQATT, CDR2 SNEGSKA (reference sequence). The CDR3 DNA is TGCAGTGCGACCTTGGACAGTCTTGGAAACACCATATATTTT. Translated: CSATLDSLGNTIYF.

Remarks on this clonotype: Just one base apart from a much larger clone, this may be a read error. The rearrangement joins TRBV12-3 or TRBV12-4 to TRBJ2-5; 15 bases line up with TRBD2. Trimming removed 4 bases from V and 7 bases from J; junction bases left unmatched: 4. This CDR3 has 15 residues. The CDR3 region is CASSSRTSGGGTQYF. The CDR3 DNA reads TGTGCCAGCAGTTCGCGGACTAGCGGGGGGGGGACCCAGTACTTC.

The genes are TRBV4-2 and TRBJ2-5, with TRBD2 matching 10 bases. CDR3 size: 15 residues. Trimming removed 2 bases from V and 9 bases from J; junction bases left unmatched: 9. CDR1 is LGHNA and CDR2 is YNFKEQ in the germline V gene. The CDR3 DNA follows: TGTGCCAGCAGCCAATCTCTAGCGGGAGCCCCCCCCCAGTACTTC. Translation: CASSQSLAGAPPQYF.

The J gene is TRBJ1-2, the V gene TRBV7-2, with a tentative D call TRBD1 (6 bases). Germline values: CDR1 SGHTA, CDR2 FQGNSA. The V and J ends lost 7 bases and 5 bases respectively, with 14 bases between them. The length of the CDR3 is 13 residues. Written as DNA, the CDR3 is TGTGCCAGCACCCTGGACAGAAAATATGGCTACACCTTC. Its protein is CASTLDRKYGYTF.

J is TRBJ1-4 and V is TRBV6-1; 8 bases agree with TRBD1. The CDR3 length is 15 residues. V was clipped by 5 bases and J by 3 bases; unmatched bases: 5. Germline V lookup: CDR1 MNHNS, CDR2 SASEGT. The CDR3 sequence: CASSYGQGPNEKLFF. CDR3 coding DNA: TGTGCCAGCAGTTATGGACAGGGCCCTAATGAAAAACTGTTTTTT.

The CDR3 coding sequence is TGCAGTGCTAGAGAAGCGGGGGGCGATTCCTACGAGCAGTACTTC. This gives the protein CSAREAGGDSYEQYF. The V and J genes are TRBV20-1 and TRBJ2-7, with TRBD2 matching over 9 bases. The CDR3 consists of 15 residues. Germline V lookup: CDR1 DFQATT, CDR2 SNEGSKA (reference sequence). Unmatched junction bases numbered 4, after V lost 0 bases and J lost 1 base.

The chain joins TRBV20-1 to TRBJ2-6; no reliable D call. V was pared by 4 bases and J by 1 base, with 14 bases between. CDR1 DFQATT and CDR2 SNEGSKA come from the germline V gene (reference sequence). CDR3 size: 16 residues. As DNA, the CDR3 is TGCAGTGCTACGGCAGGTGGCTTATCTGGGGCCAACGTCCTGACTTTC. Amino acids: CSATAGGLSGANVLTF.

This clonotype appeared many times. This chain connects TRBV29-1 to TRBJ2-5; D is uncertain. The V and J ends lost 8 bases and 5 bases respectively, with 15 bases between them. CDR1 SQVTM and CDR2 ANQGSEA come from the germline V gene. The CDR3 totals 12 residues. The chain's CDR3 is CSSNIQSETQYF. CDR3 nucleotides: TGCAGCTCGAATATTCAGTCGGAGACCCAGTACTTC.

In regard to this clonotype: One end of the junction varies from germline; a read error may be responsible. The genes are TRBV7-9 and TRBJ2-7; TRBD2 matches at 10 bases. Judging by the DNA end, TRBJ2-5 fits better; the J call may be wrong. Germline V gene data show CDR1 as SEHNR and CDR2 as FQNEAQ (reference sequence). This CDR3 has 15 amino acids. The CDR3 coding sequence is TGCGCCAGCAGCCAGGCTGGTAGCGGGAGGGAGACCCAGTACTTC. Its translation: CASSQAGSGRETQYF.

CDR3 loop: CASSPSGGPSLGRYEQYF. CDR3 in DNA: TGTGCCAGCAGCCCTTCGGGGGGGCCGTCGTTGGGCCGGTACGAGCAGTACTTC. The chain joins TRBV7-9 to TRBJ2-7, with 8 bases lining up with TRBD2. V lost 5 bases and J lost 4; bases outside the gene matches: 19. CDR1 SEHNR and CDR2 FQNEAQ come from the germline V gene (reference sequence). The CDR3 totals 18 residues. The entire variable domain, with the rest obtained from reference TRBV7-9 and TRBJ2-7, is as follows: DTGVSQNPRHKITKRGQNVTFRCDPISEHNRLYWYRQTLGQGPEFLTYFQNEAQLEKSRLLSDRFSAERPKGSFSTLEIQRTEQGDSAMYLCASSPSGGPSLGRYEQYFGPGTRLTVT.